The 28 T cell receptor beta chains below come from one sample, sequenced in a study of cytomegalovirus exposure and HLA in healthy donors. The PCR ran on 60 Vbeta and 13 Jbeta primers. Libraries were prepared by immunoSEQ multiplex PCR; TCRdb keeps only in-frame clonotypes and omits some of them. The repertoire holds 140,000 to 150,000 clones, about 80% seen once, with approximately 13% in the top ten. The sequenced sample consisted of PBMCs. These receptors originate from a man between 40 and 49 years old in good health and CMV-seropositive.

The V call is TRBV2, the J call TRBJ2-1, with a weak D call TRBD1 (6 bases). Trimming took off 5 bases at V and 5 bases at J, with 19 bases between the two ends. This CDR3 is built from 16 residues. Germline values: CDR1 SNHLY, CDR2 FYNNEI. CDR3 bases: TGTGCCAGCAGTCCCATAAGGGTAGCAGGGGACAATGAGCAGTTCTTC. Residues: CASSPIRVAGDNEQFF.

This chain connects TRBV30 to TRBJ1-1; D is undetermined. V lost 3 bases and J 7 bases, leaving 12 bases between the germline ends. Per the germline V gene, CDR1 is GTSNPN and CDR2 is SVGIG (reference sequence). The CDR3 has 12 amino acids. This CDR3 reads CAWSRPSFEAFF. CDR3 DNA: TGTGCCTGGAGCCGCCCAAGCTTTGAAGCTTTCTTT.

V and J are TRBV6-5 and TRBJ2-3, with D perhaps TRBD2 (6 bases). The germline CDR1 and CDR2 sequences are MNHEY and SVGAGI. CDR3 size: 15 residues. With 5 bases removed from V and 2 bases from J, the gap between germline ends came to 14 bases. The CDR3: CASSLEGTATDTQYF. In DNA form, the CDR3 reads TGTGCCAGCAGTCTGGAGGGCACTGCCACAGATACGCAGTATTTT.

The J gene is TRBJ2-1, the V gene TRBV7-2, with 7 positions matching TRBD2. The germline V gene encodes CDR1 SGHTA and CDR2 FQGNSA. The CDR3 is 15 amino acids. Trimming removed 2 bases from V and 4 bases from J; junction bases left unmatched: 5. The CDR3: CASSLYRRGYNEQFF. In DNA form, the CDR3 reads TGTGCCAGCAGCTTATATCGGCGGGGGTACAATGAGCAGTTCTTC.

This chain joins TRBV7-6 and TRBJ2-1; TRBD2 aligns across 10 bases. The J segment lost 7 bases and the V segment lost 2 bases, leaving 5 bases of the junction unmatched. The CDR3 is 15 residues long. Germline V gene data show CDR1 as SGHVS and CDR2 as FNYEAQ. The CDR3: CASSLMASGRNEQFF. Here the CDR3 DNA reads TGTGCCAGCAGCTTAATGGCTAGCGGGAGAAATGAGCAGTTCTTC. Combining the CDR3 with reference TRBV7-6 and TRBJ2-1 gives the whole variable domain GAGVSQSPRYKVTKRGQDVALRCDPISGHVSLYWYRQALGQGPEFLTYFNYEAQQDKSGLPNDRFSAERPEGSISTLTIQRTEQRDSAMYRCASSLMASGRNEQFFGPGTRLTVL.

In regard to this clone: A junction boundary mismatches the germline segment, possibly from a read error. Here the CDR3 DNA reads TGTGCCAGCAGTAACCCACGGATGGGGACTGGCGTAGGCTTC. This codes for CASSNPRMGTGVGF. The gene calls are TRBV2 and TRBJ2-7, with D possibly being TRBD2 (6 bases). The CDR3 is 14 amino acids. CDR1 SNHLY and CDR2 FYNNEI come from the germline V gene.

CDR3 DNA sequence: TGCGCCAGCAGCCAAGCTCAGGGGTGGAACACTGAAGCTTTCTTT. Its translation: CASSQAQGWNTEAFF. The chain recombines TRBV4-1 with TRBJ1-1; D possibly corresponds to TRBD1 (6 bases). The V gene's germline CDR1 is MGHRA and CDR2 YSYEKL. This CDR3 region has 15 residues. The V and J ends lost 1 base and 1 base respectively, with 10 bases between them.

This chain links TRBV10-3 with TRBJ2-1; D is uncertain. This CDR3 comprises 13 residues. Trimming removed 3 bases from V and 3 bases from J, with 6 bases in between. Germline-derived CDR1 and CDR2 are ENHRY and SYGVKD. For the CDR3, the DNA is TGTGCCATCAGTGACGGTAGCTACAATGAGCAGTTCTTC. Its translation: CAISDGSYNEQFF.

This chain links TRBV7-3 with TRBJ2-5; 10 bases are shared with TRBD2. This CDR3 is 15 amino acids long. Germline CDR1 and CDR2: SGHTA and FQGTGA. V lost 2 bases, J lost 5 bases, and 5 bases stayed unmatched. CDR3 DNA: TGTGCCAGCAGCTTAGGACCTAGCGGGAGCGAGACCCAGTACTTC. This codes for CASSLGPSGSETQYF. The complete variable domain, with remaining parts taken from reference TRBV7-3 and TRBJ2-5, reads GAGVSQTPSNKVTEKGKYVELRCDPISGHTALYWYRQSLGQGPEFLIYFQGTGAADDSGLPNDRFFAVRPEGSVSTLKIQRTERGDSAVYLCASSLGPSGSETQYFGPGTRLLVL.

The chain is built from TRBV9 and TRBJ1-1, with 8 bases fitting TRBD1. CDR3 length: 16 amino acids. The germline V gene encodes CDR1 SGDLS and CDR2 YYNGEE. The V gene end was trimmed by 0 bases and the J gene end by 0 bases; junction bases not matched to a gene: 4. The CDR3: CASSVAPGGMNTEAFF. For the CDR3, the DNA is TGTGCCAGCAGCGTAGCCCCAGGGGGCATGAACACTGAAGCTTTCTTT.

The rearrangement joins TRBV6-1 to TRBJ1-1; D is possibly TRBD1 (6 bases). The V and J ends lost 3 bases and 5 bases respectively, with 13 bases between them. The CDR3 has 14 residues. Germline CDR1 reads MNHNS; CDR2 reads SASEGT. This CDR3 reads CASSEPGGLTEAFF. The CDR3 DNA reads as TGTGCCAGCAGTGAGCCGGGGGGGCTTACTGAAGCTTTCTTT.

The chain has TRBV7-2 and TRBJ1-2; maybe TRBD1 (5 bases). V was trimmed by 1 base and J by 0 bases, leaving 9 bases between them. Per germline, CDR1 SGHTA and CDR2 FQGNSA. CDR3 length equals 15 residues. Here the CDR3 reads CASSLVGATNYGYTF. In nucleotides, the CDR3 is TGTGCCAGCAGCTTAGTTGGGGCCACTAACTATGGCTACACCTTC.

The chain employs TRBV2 and TRBJ2-7, with a possible D match to TRBD1 (7 bases). CDR1 is SNHLY, CDR2 FYNNEI, per germline. This CDR3 comprises 16 residues. Trimming removed 5 bases from V and 6 bases from J, with 23 bases in between. As DNA, the CDR3 is TGTGCCAGCAGTACACACGCGACAGGGACTCTGCGCGAGCAGTACTTC. This sequence encodes CASSTHATGTLREQYF.

The chain combines TRBV2 with TRBJ1-4, with D perhaps matching TRBD1 (5 bases). CDR1 is SNHLY, CDR2 FYNNEI, per germline. This CDR3 is built from 13 residues. Between the trimmed V and J ends, which lost 4 bases and 8 bases, there was a span of 11 bases. The CDR3 coding sequence is TGTGCCAGCAGTGTACGGGCAGGGGAAAAACTGTTTTTT. Translated: CASSVRAGEKLFF.

This clone was recorded only once. The chain links TRBV10-3 to TRBJ2-3, with TRBD2 identical over 7 bases. The CDR3 length is 17 residues. Germline values: CDR1 ENHRY, CDR2 SYGVKD. Trimming removed 7 bases from V and 5 bases from J; junction bases left unmatched: 18. The CDR3 DNA follows: TGTGCCATCACAAGGTCCCCCTCTGGGTCTAGCGGAGATACGCAGTATTTT. It translates to CAITRSPSGSSGDTQYF.

Note on this clone: One junction end does not reproduce the germline sequence, and a read error may be involved. Other DNA sequences within the sample encode an identical CDR3. The chain has TRBV6-6 and TRBJ1-5, with D unresolved. Looked up from germline, CDR1 is MNHNY and CDR2 is SVGAGI (reference sequence). The CDR3 is 13 residues long. The CDR3 loop reads CASTSYSNQPQHF. The CDR3 bases are TGTGCCAGCACGAGTTATAGCAATCAGCCTCAGCATTTT.

The V and J genes are TRBV5-1 and TRBJ2-5, with 11 bases fitting TRBD1. V lost 3 bases to trimming and J lost 1 base; unmatched junction nucleotides: 2. Germline lookup yields CDR1 SGHRS and CDR2 YFSETQ. This CDR3 is built from 15 residues. The CDR3 sequence: CASSWGQGGQETQYF. CDR3 DNA: TGCGCCAGCAGCTGGGGACAGGGGGGCCAAGAGACCCAGTACTTC.

This clone appeared a single time. The DNA for the CDR3 is TGTGCCAGCAGCGATAGCAAGCCGGAGCAGTACTTC. Translation gives CASSDSKPEQYF. The chain has TRBV7-9 and TRBJ2-7, with no clear D. This CDR3 region has 12 residues. Germline V gene data show CDR1 as SEHNR and CDR2 as FQNEAQ (reference sequence). Trimming shortened V by 5 bases and J by 7 bases, and 12 bases separated the two germline ends.

As to this clone: At one boundary the junction diverges from the germline segment, which might be a read error. CDR3 DNA sequence: TGTTCCAGCAGCTTACTAGCGGGGAGCAATGAGCAGTTCTTC. Protein: CSSSLLAGSNEQFF. This chain connects TRBV7-9 to TRBJ2-1, with 10 bases identical to TRBD2. Germline values: CDR1 SEHNR, CDR2 FQNEAQ (reference sequence). CDR3 size: 14 residues.

CDR3 sequence: CAISEPTDEQFF. The CDR3 DNA sequence: TGTGCCATCAGTGAACCGACAGATGAGCAGTTCTTC. The J gene is TRBJ2-1, the V gene TRBV10-3; D perhaps matches TRBD1 (5 bases). The V gene lost 3 bases and the J gene lost 8 bases, with 8 bases spanning the gap. This CDR3 comprises 12 residues. Germline values: CDR1 ENHRY, CDR2 SYGVKD.

The genes are TRBV30 and TRBJ2-2, with TRBD2 identical over 14 bases. The germline CDR1 and CDR2 sequences are GTSNPN and SVGIG (reference sequence). The trim removed 6 bases at V and 6 bases at J, leaving 9 bases unmatched. This CDR3 has 16 residues. Written as DNA, the CDR3 is TGTGCCTGTACCGGGACTAGCGGGAGTGTTGCCGGGGAGCTGTTTTTT. This gives the protein CACTGTSGSVAGELFF.

The J gene is TRBJ2-5, the V gene TRBV5-4; 10 bases fit TRBD2. Germline assignment: CDR1 SGHNT and CDR2 YYREEE (reference sequence). Unmatched junction bases numbered 11, after V lost 4 bases and J lost 5 bases. The CDR3 covers 16 residues. The CDR3 spells CASSTVGLAAGETQYF. DNA for the CDR3: TGTGCCAGCAGCACGGTCGGACTAGCGGCAGGGGAGACCCAGTACTTC.

The rearrangement joins TRBV27 to TRBJ2-7, with 9 bases matching TRBD1. Per germline, CDR1 MNHEY and CDR2 SMNVEV (reference sequence). The CDR3 extends over 15 amino acids. The trim removed 0 bases at V and 2 bases at J, leaving 2 bases unmatched. The DNA of the CDR3 is TGTGCCAGCAGTTTATCCGGGACAGGGCCCTACGAGCAGTACTTC. Protein product: CASSLSGTGPYEQYF.

A few counts support this clone. The chain joins TRBV4-3 to TRBJ1-2; D unresolved. V was pared by 1 base and J by 7 bases, with 13 bases between. This CDR3 is 14 amino acids long. In germline, CDR1 is LGHNA, CDR2 YSLEER. CDR3 DNA: TGCGCCAGCAGCCAAGGGGGAGCCGAAGCTGGCTACACCTTC. Protein product: CASSQGGAEAGYTF.

The J gene is TRBJ2-1, the V gene TRBV7-3; 11 nucleotides align to TRBD2. CDR3 length: 15 residues. CDR1 SGHTA and CDR2 FQGTGA come from the germline V gene. V lost 3 bases, J lost 6 bases, and 4 bases stayed unmatched. Written as DNA, the CDR3 is TGTGCCAGCAGCTTGATAGCGGGAGGGGTCAATGAGCAGTTCTTC. This translates into CASSLIAGGVNEQFF.

This clone was counted many times. The CDR3 DNA reads as TGTGCCAGTAGCAAGAAAGCGGGGGAGCTCTACGAGCAGTACTTC. Residues: CASSKKAGELYEQYF. The chain uses TRBV19 and TRBJ2-7; TRBD2 agrees at 8 bases. CDR1 and CDR2 (germline): LNHDA, SQIVND (reference sequence). This CDR3 has 15 amino acids. V was pared by 6 bases and J by 3 bases, with 10 bases of the junction left unmatched.

The V call is TRBV28, the J call TRBJ1-4; a possible D gene is TRBD1 (6 bases). This CDR3 comprises 15 residues. The germline V and J ends were trimmed by 5 bases and 3 bases, with 13 bases remaining between them. Germline V CDR1 and CDR2: MDHEN, SYDVKM. CDR3 protein: CASSAGGASNEKLFF. The CDR3 region has the DNA TGTGCCAGCAGTGCCGGGGGGGCATCTAATGAAAAACTGTTTTTT.

V is TRBV5-1 and J is TRBJ2-1; the match to TRBD2 covers 11 bases. V was pared by 0 bases and J by 4 bases, with 3 bases of the junction left unmatched. The CDR3 runs to 16 residues. From germline, CDR1 is SGHRS and CDR2 YFSETQ. The CDR3 sequence: CASSLAGTSGYNEQFF. As DNA, the CDR3 is TGCGCCAGCAGCTTGGCCGGGACTAGCGGTTACAATGAGCAGTTCTTC.